The next 32 T cell receptor beta chains were all read from a single sample in a study of T cells in Graves' hyperthyroidism and ophthalmopathy. TCR beta CDR3 sequences were amplified from RNA transcripts. HTBI primers were employed in a first-round RT-PCR of the TCR CDR3. A single record per CDR3 protein comes from TCRdb applying MiXCR to the multiplex PCR reads. The sample lists 530,000 or so distinct CDR3 sequences, roughly 24% occurring once. The sample consisted of blood. The receptors derive from a woman aged 30 to 39 with Graves' ophthalmopathy.

This clonotype was counted ten times or more. The CDR3 DNA sequence: TGTGCCACCAGTGGCGGACGAGGCTACACCTTC. This encodes CATSGGRGYTF. The chain employs TRBV24-1 and TRBJ1-2, with D unclear. Germline V CDR1 and CDR2: KGHDR, SFDVKD. The CDR3 spans 11 residues. The V and J ends lost 5 bases and 8 bases respectively, with 8 bases between them.

The J gene is TRBJ1-2, the V gene TRBV5-1; 8 bases align to TRBD1. V trimming: 4 bases; J trimming: 5 bases; junction bases outside the gene matches: 7. CDR1 and CDR2 (germline): SGHRS, YFSETQ. The CDR3 loop spans 14 amino acids. CDR3 sequence: CASSLGQGWYGYTF. In DNA form, the CDR3 reads TGCGCCAGCAGCCTTGGACAGGGTTGGTATGGCTACACCTTC.

This clonotype was detected many times. This rearrangement joins TRBV6-5 to TRBJ1-1; 9 nucleotides match TRBD1. The CDR3 length is 14 residues. Germline loops: CDR1 MNHEY, CDR2 SVGAGI. The V gene end was trimmed by 2 bases and the J gene end by 5 bases; junction bases not matched to a gene: 3. The CDR3 coding sequence is TGTGCCAGCAGTTACGGGGACAGGGTAACTGAAGCTTTCTTT. Translating it yields CASSYGDRVTEAFF.

The sample holds many counts of this clonotype. CDR3 protein: CASSEVGFSNQPQHF. The CDR3 DNA is TGTGCCAGCAGTGAAGTGGGATTTAGCAATCAGCCCCAGCATTTT. This rearrangement joins TRBV6-1 to TRBJ1-5; no definite D call. The CDR3 has 15 amino acids. Trimming took 1 base from V and 0 from J, leaving 7 bases between them. Germline V CDR1 and CDR2: MNHNS, SASEGT.

This clonotype was seen more than once but under ten times. The chain carries TRBV3-1 and TRBJ1-1; perhaps TRBD1 as D (5 bases). The germline CDR1 and CDR2 sequences are LGHDT and YNNKEL (reference sequence). Trimming cost V 1 base and J 10 bases, with 10 bases left between them. The CDR3 spans 12 residues. The CDR3 DNA reads as TGTGCCAGCAGCCAAGGGGGACGGATAGCTTTCTTT. It codes for CASSQGGRIAFF.

In its sample, this clonotype was seen many times. The chain combines TRBV6-1 with TRBJ2-6; TRBD1 aligns across 7 bases. Trimming at V came to 11 bases and at J to 0 bases, leaving 4 bases not matched to a gene. This CDR3 is 14 amino acids long. Germline assignment: CDR1 MNHNS and CDR2 SASEGT. CDR3 amino acids: CASRGNSGANVLTF. CDR3 DNA: TGTGCCTCCAGGGGGAACTCTGGGGCCAACGTCCTGACTTTC.

At least ten counts were recorded for this clonotype. The chain recombines TRBV6-5 with TRBJ1-5, with 9 bases aligning to TRBD1. The CDR3 loop spans 14 amino acids. J lost 6 bases, V lost 5 bases, and 5 bases had no gene match. The germline gives CDR1 MNHEY, CDR2 SVGAGI. CDR3 in DNA: TGTGCCAGCAGTAACAGGGGGCAGGTTCAGCCCCAGCATTTT. It is translated as CASSNRGQVQPQHF.

This clonotype was seen only a few times. This chain uses TRBV18 with TRBJ1-5, with 8 bases lining up with TRBD1. Germline trimming cut 4 bases from V and 2 bases from J; bases unmatched to any gene: 7. CDR3 size: 16 residues. Germline-derived CDR1 and CDR2 are KGHSH and LQKENI. CDR3: CASSLADRARNQPQHF. CDR3 sequence (DNA): TGTGCCAGCTCACTGGCGGACAGGGCCCGCAATCAGCCCCAGCATTTT.

This clonotype was recorded at least ten times. The chain combines TRBV25-1 with TRBJ2-5, with 13 positions matching TRBD2. The V gene end was trimmed by 6 bases and the J gene end by 3 bases; junction bases not matched to a gene: 10. This CDR3 is built from 17 residues. Germline values: CDR1 MGHDK, CDR2 SYGVNS. The CDR3 nucleotides are TGTGCCAGCAGAATTCAGGGGGGGACTAGCGGGGAAGAGACCCAGTACTTC. This encodes CASRIQGGTSGEETQYF.

This clonotype was seen repeatedly, ten times or more. The V call is TRBV19, the J call TRBJ1-2; D is unclear. This CDR3 region has 11 residues. V was shortened by 5 bases and J by 4 bases, with 5 bases between the two germline ends. The germline CDR1 and CDR2 sequences are LNHDA and SQIVND (reference sequence). The CDR3 coding sequence is TGTGCCAGTAGTTACACCTATGGCTACACCTTC. Its protein is CASSYTYGYTF.

This clonotype was counted ten times or more. The V and J genes are TRBV6-5 and TRBJ1-5; a weak D match, TRBD1 (6 bases). Germline values: CDR1 MNHEY, CDR2 SVGAGI. The CDR3 has 14 residues. V gave up 2 bases and J gave up 6 bases, with 11 bases separating them. The DNA for the CDR3 is TGTGCCAGCAGTTACAGGCAGGGGTCTCAGCCCCAGCATTTT. Protein sequence: CASSYRQGSQPQHF.

This clonotype occurred many times. The genes are TRBV11-1 and TRBJ2-7, with 10 nucleotides matching TRBD1. The CDR3 spans 17 residues. Germline CDR1 reads SGHAT; CDR2 reads FQDESV (reference sequence). Losses at the gene ends were 4 bases for V and 4 bases for J; bases not matched to a gene: 13. The CDR3 DNA reads TGTGCCAGCAGCTCCATAACGACCCGGGACAGGGGTTACGAGCAGTACTTC. Amino acids: CASSSITTRDRGYEQYF.

This clonotype showed up just a few times. The junction departs from germline at one end; a sequencing error may be responsible. The CDR3 bases are TGCGCCAGCAGCCAACAAGAGGGGACTGAAGCTTCCTTT. Translated, it gives CASSQQEGTEASF. The chain has TRBV4-1 and TRBJ1-1; possibly TRBD1 for D (5 bases). This CDR3 contains 13 residues. Germline V gives CDR1 MGHRA, CDR2 YSYEKL.

In its sample, this clonotype was seen many times. The chain links TRBV6-2 or TRBV6-3 to TRBJ2-7, with D uncertain. V was shortened by 4 bases and J by 3 bases, with 7 bases between the two germline ends. Germline CDR1 is MNHEY and CDR2 is SVGEGT. The CDR3 runs 12 residues. CDR3 residues: CASSSLDYEQYF. In DNA form, the CDR3 reads TGTGCCAGCAGTTCCCTCGACTACGAGCAGTACTTC.

This clonotype has just a few counts. The chain couples TRBV15 to TRBJ2-5; 9 bases are a match to TRBD2. This CDR3 spans 18 amino acids. Germline CDR1 reads LNHNV; CDR2 reads YYDKDF (reference sequence). The junction had 16 bases not matched to a gene; V was cut back by 6 bases and J by 2 bases. CDR3 sequence: CATSPFSSTSGLQETQYF. The CDR3 DNA follows: TGTGCCACCAGTCCTTTCTCTTCGACTAGCGGACTACAAGAGACCCAGTACTTC.

This clonotype was seen repeatedly, ten times or more. The chain carries TRBV12-3 or TRBV12-4 and TRBJ1-2, with 10 bases aligning to TRBD1. V lost 3 bases and J lost 8; bases outside the gene matches: 6. The CDR3 loop spans 14 amino acids. CDR3 sequence reads: CASSFWDRGLGYTF. The CDR3 DNA follows: TGTGCCAGCAGTTTTTGGGACAGGGGCCTCGGCTACACCTTC.

This clonotype was found many times. The CDR3 here is CASSQDAGAPQHF. Written as DNA, the CDR3 is TGTGCCAGCAGCCAAGATGCGGGGGCTCCCCAGCATTTT. The chain joins TRBV3-1 to TRBJ1-5, with a tentative D call TRBD1 (6 bases). There are 13 residues in the CDR3. Germline V gene lookup returns CDR1 LGHDT and CDR2 YNNKEL (reference sequence). V lost 0 bases to trimming and J lost 10 bases, with 10 bases between them.

There are many counts of this clonotype. The rearrangement joins TRBV6-1 to TRBJ1-2; D remains unclear. The germline V and J ends were trimmed by 4 bases and 4 bases, with 13 bases remaining between them. CDR1 is MNHNS, CDR2 SASEGT, per germline. The CDR3 runs to 14 residues. The CDR3 DNA is TGTGCCAGCAGTGCAGCGGAGGCCCTCTATGGCTACACCTTC. It encodes CASSAAEALYGYTF.

This clonotype was recorded at least ten times. The chain uses TRBV11-2 and TRBJ2-5, with D hard to call. The CDR3 is 16 amino acids. CDR1 is SGHAT, CDR2 FQNNGV, per germline. V lost 1 base, J lost 1 base, and 13 bases lay in between. The CDR3 region is CASSLGGLQFQETQYF. CDR3 DNA: TGTGCCAGCAGCTTAGGTGGTCTACAGTTCCAAGAGACCCAGTACTTC.

As concerns this clonotype: Germline and junction disagree at one end, which may indicate a read error. The rearrangement links TRBV12-3 or TRBV12-4 to TRBJ1-1; D perhaps matches TRBD1 (5 bases). This CDR3 is 12 amino acids long. CDR3 in amino acids: CASSSGGTEACF. The CDR3 coding sequence is TGTGCCAGCAGCTCGGGAGGGACTGAAGCTTGCTTT.

This clonotype was seen only a few times. The chain employs TRBV6-1 and TRBJ2-4; no firm D call. Germline assignment: CDR1 MNHNS and CDR2 SASEGT. V dropped 7 bases and J dropped 4 bases, with 20 bases sitting between them. The CDR3 is 16 amino acids. The CDR3 sequence is CASNPSLAGKKNIQYF. CDR3 in DNA: TGTGCCAGCAATCCTTCCCTCGCTGGGAAGAAAAACATTCAGTACTTC.

This clonotype was found a few times. The rearrangement links TRBV4-2 to TRBJ2-4; D gene uncertain. V lost 4 bases to trimming and J lost 0 bases, with 13 bases between them. This CDR3 region has 16 residues. Germline V gives CDR1 LGHNA, CDR2 YNFKEQ. Here the CDR3 reads CASSLTDRLAKNIQYF. CDR3 DNA sequence: TGTGCCAGCAGCCTCACGGACCGATTAGCCAAAAACATTCAGTACTTC.

This clonotype appeared many times. The CDR3 reads CASSPPSGVVEETQYF. CDR3 bases: TGTGCCAGCAGTCCCCCCTCAGGGGTAGTGGAAGAGACCCAGTACTTC. The rearrangement joins TRBV12-3 or TRBV12-4 to TRBJ2-5, with D tentatively TRBD1 (6 bases). CDR3 length: 16 residues. V lost 5 bases to trimming and J lost 3 bases, with 19 bases between them.

This clonotype was detected many times. This chain connects TRBV5-1 to TRBJ1-1, with 7 bases identical to TRBD1. The CDR3 spans 16 residues. Trimming cost V 3 bases and J 1 base; bases outside gene matches: 9. Germline CDR1 is SGHRS and CDR2 is YFSETQ. CDR3 region: CASSWQQGRGNTEAFF. DNA for the CDR3: TGCGCCAGCAGCTGGCAACAGGGGAGGGGGAACACTGAAGCTTTCTTT.

The chain employs TRBV12-3 or TRBV12-4 and TRBJ1-5, with 9 bases fitting TRBD1. This CDR3 comprises 14 residues. J was trimmed by 5 bases and V by 5 bases; bases with no gene match: 4. In DNA form, the CDR3 reads TGTGCCAGCAGTAGACAGGGGGTAGATCAGCCCCAGCATTTT. Amino acids: CASSRQGVDQPQHF.

The chain uses TRBV11-1 and TRBJ1-6, with TRBD1 matching 10 bases. CDR1 is SGHAT and CDR2 is FQDESV in the germline V gene (reference sequence). The CDR3 covers 18 residues. V lost 5 bases and J lost 8; bases outside the gene matches: 15. CDR3 sequence: CASSTYPSPGTGDSPLHF. Written as DNA, the CDR3 is TGTGCCAGCAGCACATACCCAAGCCCGGGGACAGGGGATTCACCCCTCCACTTT.

The sample holds many counts of this clonotype. The chain uses TRBV4-3 and TRBJ2-7; 9 nucleotides align to TRBD1. Losses at the gene ends were 2 bases for V and 5 bases for J; bases not matched to a gene: 7. The germline gives CDR1 LGHNA, CDR2 YSLEER. The CDR3 covers 15 residues. Here the CDR3 DNA reads TGCGCCAGCAGCCAACCGGGACAGGGAGGCAACGAGCAGTACTTC. Amino acids: CASSQPGQGGNEQYF.

This clonotype has ten or more counts. V and J are TRBV5-1 and TRBJ1-2; D is possibly TRBD1 (5 bases). The germline gives CDR1 SGHRS, CDR2 YFSETQ. This CDR3 spans 13 amino acids. Trimming left V 4 bases short and J 2 bases short, with 9 bases between. CDR3 in amino acids: CASSIDSNYGYTF. As DNA, the CDR3 is TGCGCCAGCAGCATCGACAGCAACTATGGCTACACCTTC.

This clonotype has only one observation. This could be a read error, since a much larger clone is one nucleotide away. The V and J genes are TRBV7-8 and TRBJ2-5, with a tentative D call TRBD2 (6 bases). CDR1 and CDR2 (germline): SGHVS, FQNEAQ. CDR3 length equals 15 residues. This chain's CDR3 is CASSFPRGPGETQDF. DNA for the CDR3: TGTGCCAGCAGCTTTCCGCGGGGACCTGGGGAGACCCAGGACTTC.

This clonotype was counted ten times or more. The genes are TRBV7-6 and TRBJ1-5, with D hard to call. V was pared by 1 base and J by 9 bases, with 13 bases between. This CDR3 region has 14 residues. Germline CDR1 and CDR2: SGHVS and FNYEAQ. The CDR3 nucleotides read TGTGCCAGCAGCTTAGGAGCCTTAGAGGGGCCCCAGCATTTT. Its protein product is CASSLGALEGPQHF.

This clonotype has at least ten counts. The V gene is TRBV2, the J gene TRBJ2-7; no firm D call. V lost 3 bases, J lost 2 bases, and 8 bases lay in between. The CDR3 spans 13 residues. Germline V CDR1 and CDR2: SNHLY, FYNNEI. The CDR3 here is CASSDGRPYEQYF. In nucleotides, the CDR3 is TGTGCCAGCAGTGATGGCAGACCCTACGAGCAGTACTTC.

This clonotype was seen ten or more times. V usage is TRBV2 and J usage is TRBJ1-2; possible D gene TRBD1, 5 bases. Trimming stripped 7 bases from V and 3 bases from J, with 18 bases between. In germline, CDR1 is SNHLY, CDR2 FYNNEI. The CDR3 sequence is 15 residues long. The CDR3 loop is CASTSFPPGYYGYTF. The CDR3 DNA reads as TGTGCCAGCACCTCGTTCCCTCCAGGGTACTATGGCTACACCTTC.